This T cell receptor beta chain was recorded in a study of blood T cell repertoires in COVID-19. Overall study: Sites across the United States, Italy and Spain contributed samples from acute and convalescent COVID-19. T cells, B-cell-depleted T cells, or PBMCs provided the cDNA or gDNA that served as material.

The authors' processing: Amplification of reference gene primers was used by the study to estimate nucleated cell counts. Produced via immunoSEQ multiplex PCR; TCRdb's table is partial and in-frame only. V, J and clone size derive from that table, while D and trimming were established from the DNA sequence. The sample includes about 220,000 clones, 82% of them seen just once. Enrollment of patients from Seattle took place during active infection, with longitudinal follow-up. This clone was detected once. The clonotype originates from a woman over 75 with COVID-19, enrolled during active disease. Sample: peripheral blood.

The CDR3 sequence: CASSPGRRGLAANEQFF. For the CDR3, the DNA is TGTGCCAGCAGCCCGGGGAGACGAGGACTAGCAGCCAATGAGCAGTTCTTC. The chain joins TRBV5-4 to TRBJ2-1, with 8 bases lining up with TRBD2. Germline-derived CDR1 and CDR2 are SGHNT and YYREEE (reference sequence). V gave up 4 bases and J gave up 6 bases; unmatched junction bases: 15. The CDR3 sequence is 17 residues long.